Listed below are T cell receptor beta chains from one sample, sequenced in a study of T cell changes during pregnancy in multiple sclerosis. Only in-frame clones appear in the TCRdb table, and some are missing; sequencing was by immunoSEQ multiplex PCR. The sample shows fewer than 85,000 clones, about 96% of them seen only once. The starting material was peripheral blood, obtained in the second trimester of pregnancy. The origin of the receptors is a female donor with multiple sclerosis, enrolled in a pregnancy study. CDR3s include the opening cysteine and the closing phenylalanine or tryptophan. The D gene is left open where the match is weak. Clone size is shown for a subset of rows, as once, few, many or a class of expanded clone.

TGTGCCAGCAGTTCGGGGACAGGCCAGTACGAGCAGTACTTC | CASSSGTGQYEQYF | TRBD1 | NA | TRBJ2-7 | TRBV28
TGTGCCAGCAGCGGCTGGACAGGGGGCAATCAGCCCCAGCATTTT | CASSGWTGGNQPQHF | TRBD1 | NA | TRBJ1-5 | TRBV7-8
TGCGCCAGCAGCTTGTCAGTAGGGGCCGGCGATGAGCAGTTCTTC | CASSLSVGAGDEQFF | NA | few | TRBJ2-1 | TRBV5-1
TGCGCCAGCCGGGCGGGGGTAAATGAGCAGTTCTTC | CASRAGVNEQFF | TRBD2 | NA | TRBJ2-1 | TRBV4-1
TGTGCCAGTAGTATAGGGCTAGCGGGAGATCAAGAGACCCAGTACTTC | CASSIGLAGDQETQYF | TRBD2 | NA | TRBJ2-5 | TRBV19
TGCGCCAGCAGCCAAGAGGGGTCCCTACTAGCGGGGGATCACAATGAGCAGTTCTTC | CASSQEGSLLAGDHNEQFF | TRBD2 | once | TRBJ2-1 | TRBV4-1
TGTGCCAGCAGCTTAAGAGGGGGGGCGGACCAGTACTTC | CASSLRGGADQYF | NA | NA | TRBJ2-7 | TRBV5-8
TGTGCCAGCAGCCCAGCGTCGAGGACAGGAACTAATGAAAAACTGTTTTTT | CASSPASRTGTNEKLFF | TRBD1 | once | TRBJ1-4 | TRBV11-2
TGTGCCAGTAGTTTGGGGGGGGCGAACACTGAAGCTTTCTTT | CASSLGGANTEAFF | NA | NA | TRBJ1-1 | TRBV19
TGTGCCAGCAGCTTAGTTGGGACAGACAACTATGGCTACACCTTC | CASSLVGTDNYGYTF | TRBD1 | NA | TRBJ1-2 | TRBV7-9
TGTGCCAGCATTAAAGGAGCGGGACAGGGATCCTATGGCTACACCTTC | CASIKGAGQGSYGYTF | TRBD1 | NA | TRBJ1-2 | TRBV28
TGTGCCAGCTCACCAAGGCGGGTCGGGACAGTCTACGAGCAGTACTTC | CASSPRRVGTVYEQYF | TRBD1 | NA | TRBJ2-7 | TRBV18
TGCGCCAGCAGCCTAGGACAGGGAGCAGATACGCAGTATTTT | CASSLGQGADTQYF | TRBD1 | NA | TRBJ2-3 | TRBV5-1
TGCGCCAGCAGCTTGGAGCCTAGTGGGCAAGAGACCCAGTACTTC | CASSLEPSGQETQYF | NA | NA | TRBJ2-5 | TRBV5-1
TGTGCCAGCAGCCCAGGGACAGGGGGCTGGAATGAGCAGTTCTTC | CASSPGTGGWNEQFF | TRBD1 | NA | TRBJ2-1 | TRBV27
TGTGCCAGTAGCTCCCCGGGACAGCTAAACTATGGCTACACCTTC | CASSSPGQLNYGYTF | TRBD1 | NA | TRBJ1-2 | TRBV19
TGTGCCTGGAGTCCCCCGGGACTAGCGGGTTGGAGGGAGGGACCAGAGACCCAGTACTTC | CAWSPPGLAGWREGPETQYF | TRBD2 | once | TRBJ2-5 | TRBV30
TGTGCCTGGAGTGTACGGGTCTCCCTGGCAGATACGCAGTATTTT | CAWSVRVSLADTQYF | NA | NA | TRBJ2-3 | TRBV30
TGTGCCTGGACCGGGACAGGGTCAGGCGCTGGGGCCAACGTCCTGACTTTC | CAWTGTGSGAGANVLTF | TRBD1 | NA | TRBJ2-6 | TRBV30